Detailed here is one T cell receptor (beta chain). Only in-frame clones appear in the TCRdb table, and some are missing; sequencing was by immunoSEQ multiplex PCR. The data show around 140,000 clones, with over 70% seen just once and roughly 4.3% held by the top ten. This entry comes from a study of blood T cell repertoires in COVID-19. Study details: Recovered participants had two consecutive negative NP/OP PCR tests, healthcare professional clearance, or symptom resolution.

The CDR3 consists of 13 residues. V lost 5 bases and J 7 bases, leaving 12 bases between the germline ends. The sequenced sample was PBMCs or T cells enriched from blood (not recorded which). V gene TRBV12-3 or TRBV12-4 combines with J gene TRBJ1-5; D unresolved. The sequence was collected from a man in his fifties in a cohort exposed to, infected with or recovered from COVID-19 (not recorded which). The CDR3 DNA is TGTGCCAGCAGTAGAGTGGTTAGCCAGCCCCAGCATTTT. Translation: CASSRVVSQPQHF.